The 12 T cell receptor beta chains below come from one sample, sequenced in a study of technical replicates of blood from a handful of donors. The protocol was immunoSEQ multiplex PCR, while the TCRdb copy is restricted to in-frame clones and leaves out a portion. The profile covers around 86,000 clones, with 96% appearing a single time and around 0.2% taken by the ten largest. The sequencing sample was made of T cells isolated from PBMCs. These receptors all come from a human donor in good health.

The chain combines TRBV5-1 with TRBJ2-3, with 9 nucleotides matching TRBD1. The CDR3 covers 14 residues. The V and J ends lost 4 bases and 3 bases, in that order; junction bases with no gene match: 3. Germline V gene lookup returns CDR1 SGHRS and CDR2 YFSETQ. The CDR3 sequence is CASSRQGETDTQYF. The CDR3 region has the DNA TGCGCCAGCAGCCGACAGGGGGAGACAGATACGCAGTATTTT.

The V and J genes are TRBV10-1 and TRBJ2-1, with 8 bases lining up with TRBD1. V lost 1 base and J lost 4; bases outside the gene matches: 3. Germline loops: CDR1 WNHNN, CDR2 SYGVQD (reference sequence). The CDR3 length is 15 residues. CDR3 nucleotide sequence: TGCGCCAGCAGTGAGTTCCAGGGGGCGTACAATGAGCAGTTCTTC. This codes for CASSEFQGAYNEQFF.

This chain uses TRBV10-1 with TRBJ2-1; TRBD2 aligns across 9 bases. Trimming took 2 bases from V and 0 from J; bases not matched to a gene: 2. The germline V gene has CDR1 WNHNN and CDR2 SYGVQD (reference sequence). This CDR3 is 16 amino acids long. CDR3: CASSEGLAFSYNEQFF. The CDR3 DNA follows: TGCGCCAGCAGTGAGGGACTAGCGTTCTCCTACAATGAGCAGTTCTTC.

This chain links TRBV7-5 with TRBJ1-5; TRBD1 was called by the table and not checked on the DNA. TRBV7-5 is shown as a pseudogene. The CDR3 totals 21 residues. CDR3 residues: CVRSDGQGSPGGYFSNQPQHF. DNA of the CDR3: TGTGTCAGAAGCGACGGACAGGGTAGCCCCGGAGGTTATTTCAGCAATCAGCCCCAGCATTTT.

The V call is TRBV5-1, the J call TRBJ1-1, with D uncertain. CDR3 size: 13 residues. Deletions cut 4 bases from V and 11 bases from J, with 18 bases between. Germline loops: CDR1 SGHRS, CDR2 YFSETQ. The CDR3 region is CASSMETQSRAFF. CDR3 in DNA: TGCGCCAGCAGCATGGAAACCCAATCCCGGGCTTTCTTT.

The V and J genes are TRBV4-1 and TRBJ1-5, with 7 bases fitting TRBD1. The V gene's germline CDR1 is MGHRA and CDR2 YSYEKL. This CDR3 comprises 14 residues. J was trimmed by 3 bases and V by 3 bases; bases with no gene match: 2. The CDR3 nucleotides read TGCGCCAGCAGCCAGACAGGGTACAATCAGCCCCAGCATTTT. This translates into CASSQTGYNQPQHF.

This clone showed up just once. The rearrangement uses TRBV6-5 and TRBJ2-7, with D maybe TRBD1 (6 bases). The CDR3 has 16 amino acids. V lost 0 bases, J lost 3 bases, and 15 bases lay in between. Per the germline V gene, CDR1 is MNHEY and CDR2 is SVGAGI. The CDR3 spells CASSYSMGAPGYEQYF. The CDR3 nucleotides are TGTGCCAGCAGTTACTCGATGGGGGCCCCCGGCTACGAGCAGTACTTC.

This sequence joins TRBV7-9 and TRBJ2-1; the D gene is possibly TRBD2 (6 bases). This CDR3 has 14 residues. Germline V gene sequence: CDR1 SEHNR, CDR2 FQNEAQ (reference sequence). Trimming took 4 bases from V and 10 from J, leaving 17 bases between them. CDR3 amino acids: CASSSFSPGREQFF. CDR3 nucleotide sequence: TGTGCCAGCAGCTCCTTTTCCCCGGGGAGGGAGCAGTTCTTC.

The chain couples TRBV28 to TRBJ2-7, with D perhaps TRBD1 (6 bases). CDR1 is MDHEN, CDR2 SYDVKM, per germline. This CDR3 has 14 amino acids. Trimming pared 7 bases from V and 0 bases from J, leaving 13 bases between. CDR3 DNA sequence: TGTGCCAGCACCGTGGACAGTACCTCCTACGAGCAGTACTTC. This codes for CASTVDSTSYEQYF.

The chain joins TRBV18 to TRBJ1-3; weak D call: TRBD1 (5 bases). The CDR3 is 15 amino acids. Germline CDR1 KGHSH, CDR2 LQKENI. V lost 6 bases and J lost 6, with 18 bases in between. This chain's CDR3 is CASSPTQGIENTIYF. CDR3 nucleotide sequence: TGTGCCAGCTCCCCCACCCAGGGAATAGAAAACACCATATATTTT.

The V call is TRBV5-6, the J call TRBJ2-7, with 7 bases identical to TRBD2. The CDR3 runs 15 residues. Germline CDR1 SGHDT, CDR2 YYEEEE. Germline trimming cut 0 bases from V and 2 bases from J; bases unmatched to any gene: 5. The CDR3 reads CASSLGEGATYEQYF. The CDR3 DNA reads TGTGCCAGCAGCTTGGGGGAGGGCGCAACCTACGAGCAGTACTTC.

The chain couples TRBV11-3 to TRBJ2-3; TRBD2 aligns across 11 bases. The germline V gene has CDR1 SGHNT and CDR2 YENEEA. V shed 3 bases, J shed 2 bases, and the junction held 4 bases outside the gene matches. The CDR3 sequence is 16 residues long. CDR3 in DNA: TGTGCCAGCAGCTTGTTTAGCGGGGGGGTCACAGATACGCAGTATTTT. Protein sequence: CASSLFSGGVTDTQYF.